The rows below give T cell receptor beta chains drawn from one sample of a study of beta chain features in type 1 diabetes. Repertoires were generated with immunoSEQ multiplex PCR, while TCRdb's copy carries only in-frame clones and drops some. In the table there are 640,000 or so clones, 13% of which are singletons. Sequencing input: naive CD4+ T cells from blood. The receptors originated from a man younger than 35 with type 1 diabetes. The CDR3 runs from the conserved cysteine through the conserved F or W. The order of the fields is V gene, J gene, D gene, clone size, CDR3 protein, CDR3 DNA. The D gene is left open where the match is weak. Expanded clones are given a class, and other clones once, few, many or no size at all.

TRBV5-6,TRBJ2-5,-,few,CASSFFATQETQYF,TGTGCCAGCAGCTTTTTCGCTACACAAGAGACCCAGTACTTC
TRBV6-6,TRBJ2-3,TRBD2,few,CASSYPERGRDTQYF,TGTGCCAGCAGTTACCCAGAGCGGGGCCGGGATACGCAGTATTTT
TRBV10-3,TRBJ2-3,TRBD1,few,CAISDSRDRGADTQYF,TGTGCCATCAGTGATTCCAGGGACAGGGGCGCAGATACGCAGTATTTT
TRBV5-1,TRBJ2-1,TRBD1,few,CASTETGDFDEQFF,TGCGCCAGCACCGAGACAGGGGATTTCGATGAGCAGTTCTTC
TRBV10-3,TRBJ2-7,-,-,CAISTIPHSYEQYF,TGTGCCATCAGCACAATACCCCACTCCTACGAGCAGTACTTC
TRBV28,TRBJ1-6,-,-,CASSSLGVQDSPLHF,TGTGCCAGCAGTTCCCTGGGGGTCCAGGATTCACCCCTCCACTTT
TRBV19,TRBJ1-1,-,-,CASSIIGTEAFF,TGTGCCAGTAGTATAATAGGGACTGAAGCTTTCTTT
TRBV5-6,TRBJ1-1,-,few,CASSGASGAFF,TGTGCCAGCAGCGGCGCCTCAGGAGCTTTCTTT
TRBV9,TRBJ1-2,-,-,CASSKSEYGYTF,TGTGCCAGCAGCAAGTCGGAGTATGGCTACACCTTC
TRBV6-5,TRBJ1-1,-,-,CASSYTPGSPFF,TGTGCCAGCAGTTACACCCCAGGGTCGCCTTTCTTT
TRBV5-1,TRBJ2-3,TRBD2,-,CASSLGLAASTDTQYF,TGCGCCAGCAGCTTGGGACTAGCGGCTAGCACAGATACGCAGTATTTT
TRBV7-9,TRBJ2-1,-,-,CASSPGGLPAEQFF,TGTGCCAGCAGCCCAGGCGGTCTACCGGCTGAGCAGTTCTTC
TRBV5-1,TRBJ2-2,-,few,CASSLWRTEIGELFF,TGCGCCAGCAGCTTGTGGCGGACAGAGATCGGGGAGCTGTTTTTT
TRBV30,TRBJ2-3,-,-,CAWSVRTDTQYF,TGTGCCTGGAGTGTCCGGACAGATACGCAGTATTTT
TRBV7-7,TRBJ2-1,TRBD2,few,CASSPRAAGGIGEQFF,TGTGCTAGCAGTCCTAGGGCAGCGGGGGGTATAGGTGAGCAGTTCTTC
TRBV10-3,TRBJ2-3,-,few,CAISESTLGDTQYF,TGTGCCATCAGTGAGTCGACTTTAGGAGATACGCAGTATTTT
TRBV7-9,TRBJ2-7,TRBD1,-,CASSDTDRGHYEQYF,TGTGCCAGCAGCGACACTGACAGGGGACACTACGAGCAGTACTTC
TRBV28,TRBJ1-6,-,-,CASSLIGGNSPLHF,TGTGCCAGCAGTTTGATAGGGGGTAATTCACCCCTCCACTTT
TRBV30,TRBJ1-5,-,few,CAWGIKVNQPQHF,TGTGCCTGGGGCATCAAGGTCAATCAGCCCCAGCATTTT
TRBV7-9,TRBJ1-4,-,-,CASSTRAGDEKLFF,TGTGCCAGCAGCACAAGAGCCGGAGACGAAAAACTGTTTTTT
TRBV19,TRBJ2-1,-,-,CASSRAWQGYNEQFF,TGTGCCAGTAGTAGGGCTTGGCAGGGCTACAATGAGCAGTTCTTC
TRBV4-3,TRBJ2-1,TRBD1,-,CASSPLDRGIHNEQFF,TGCGCCAGCAGCCCCTTGGACAGGGGAATTCACAATGAGCAGTTCTTC
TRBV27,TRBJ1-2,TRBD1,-,CASRPWDRDVYGYTF,TGTGCCAGCAGACCCTGGGACAGGGATGTCTATGGCTACACCTTC
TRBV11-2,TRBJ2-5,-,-,CASSPTHAQGVQETQYF,TGTGCCAGCAGCCCGACACACGCACAGGGTGTCCAAGAGACCCAGTACTTC
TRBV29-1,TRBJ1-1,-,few,CSGDRGIGTEAFF,TGCAGCGGAGACCGGGGTATAGGGACTGAAGCTTTCTTT
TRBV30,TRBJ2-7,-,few,CAWSGLYEQYF,TGTGCCTGGAGTGGGCTTTACGAGCAGTACTTC
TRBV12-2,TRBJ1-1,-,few,CASRLTARGTEAFF,TGTGCAAGTCGCTTGACAGCCAGGGGGACTGAAGCTTTCTTT
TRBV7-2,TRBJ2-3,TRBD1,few,CASSHPTGGTDTQYF,TGTGCCAGCAGCCACCCCACAGGGGGCACAGATACGCAGTATTTT
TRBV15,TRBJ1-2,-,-,CATSRAGSLYGYTF,TGTGCCACCAGCAGGGCGGGGTCGCTTTATGGCTACACCTTC
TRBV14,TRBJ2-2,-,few,CASSPRTTSNTGELFF,TGTGCCAGCAGCCCCCGGACAACCTCGAACACCGGGGAGCTGTTTTTT
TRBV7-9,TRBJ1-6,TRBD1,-,CASSTTGDSPLHF,TGTGCCAGCAGCACGACAGGGGATTCACCCCTCCACTTT
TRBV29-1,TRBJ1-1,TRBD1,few,CSVSAGTGDTEAFF,TGCAGCGTCTCGGCGGGGACAGGGGACACTGAAGCTTTCTTT
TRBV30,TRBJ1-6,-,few,CALAVQADSPLHF,TGTGCCCTGGCCGTACAGGCCGATTCACCCCTCCACTTT
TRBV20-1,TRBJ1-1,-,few,CSARGNTEAFF,TGCAGTGCTAGGGGGAACACTGAAGCTTTCTTT
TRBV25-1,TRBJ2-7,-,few,CASSGPTYEQYF,TGTGCCAGCAGTGGACCGACCTACGAGCAGTACTTC
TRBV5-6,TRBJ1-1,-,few,CASSRGPLAREDTEAFF,TGTGCCAGCAGCCGGGGACCCCTGGCGCGAGAAGACACTGAAGCTTTCTTT
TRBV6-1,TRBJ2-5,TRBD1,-,CASSDGDRGFGETQYF,TGTGCCAGCAGTGATGGGGACAGGGGTTTTGGGGAGACCCAGTACTTC
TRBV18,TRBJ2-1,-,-,CASSPAYNEQFF,TGTGCCAGCTCACCAGCCTACAATGAGCAGTTCTTC
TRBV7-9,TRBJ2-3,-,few,CASSSPVTDTQYF,TGTGCCAGCAGCTCCCCTGTTACAGATACGCAGTATTTT
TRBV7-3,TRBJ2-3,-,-,CASSSLGADTQYF,TGTGCCAGCAGCTCCCTGGGAGCGGATACGCAGTATTTT
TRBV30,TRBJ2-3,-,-,CAWSVELHTQYF,TGTGCCTGGAGTGTAGAATTACATACGCAGTATTTT
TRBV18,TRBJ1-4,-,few,CASSPVDHEKLFF,TGTGCCAGCTCACCGGTGGACCATGAAAAACTGTTTTTT
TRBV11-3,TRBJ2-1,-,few,CASSVTGSHEQFF,TGTGCCAGCAGCGTTACAGGTTCCCATGAGCAGTTCTTC
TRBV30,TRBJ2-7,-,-,CAWTENQWAEQYF,TGTGCCTGGACTGAGAACCAATGGGCCGAGCAGTACTTC
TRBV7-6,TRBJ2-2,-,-,CASSSRVETGELFF,TGTGCCAGCAGCTCGAGGGTTGAAACCGGGGAGCTGTTTTTT
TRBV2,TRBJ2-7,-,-,CASSDGREQYF,TGTGCCAGCAGTGATGGGCGCGAGCAGTACTTC
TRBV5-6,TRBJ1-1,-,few,CASSRTVNTEAFF,TGTGCCAGCAGCAGAACAGTGAACACTGAAGCTTTCTTT
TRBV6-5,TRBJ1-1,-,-,CASSSTGGTEAFF,TGTGCCAGCAGTTCCACGGGGGGAACTGAAGCTTTCTTT
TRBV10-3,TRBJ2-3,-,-,CAISEAAGTSDTQYF,TGTGCCATCAGTGAGGCCGCGGGCACATCGGATACGCAGTATTTT
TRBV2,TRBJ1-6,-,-,CASSTNFGVGQANSPLHF,TGTGCCAGCAGTACAAACTTTGGTGTGGGACAAGCAAATTCACCCCTCCACTTT
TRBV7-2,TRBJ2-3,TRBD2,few,CASSFLAGVGGTDTQYF,TGTGCCAGCAGCTTCCTAGCGGGGGTTGGGGGCACAGATACGCAGTATTTT
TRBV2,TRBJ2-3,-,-,CASRGLTGADTQYF,TGTGCCAGCAGGGGACTCACAGGGGCAGATACGCAGTATTTT
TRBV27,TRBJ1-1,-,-,CASSWGPAGGEAFF,TGTGCCAGCAGTTGGGGCCCGGCCGGAGGTGAAGCTTTCTTT
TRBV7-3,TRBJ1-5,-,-,CASSLQRDQPQHF,TGTGCCAGCAGCTTACAACGGGATCAGCCCCAGCATTTT
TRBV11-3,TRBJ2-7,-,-,CASSTRRSWYILGEQYF,TGTGCCAGCAGCACCCGTCGGAGCTGGTATATCTTGGGCGAGCAGTACTTC
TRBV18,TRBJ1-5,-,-,CASSLAGLPNQPQHF,TGTGCCAGCTCACTTGCAGGGCTTCCCAATCAGCCCCAGCATTTT
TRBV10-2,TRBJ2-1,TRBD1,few,CASSGQGDGEQFF,TGCGCCAGCAGCGGACAGGGGGACGGTGAGCAGTTCTTC
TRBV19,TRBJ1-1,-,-,CASSIGGDGTEAFF,TGTGCCAGTAGTATAGGGGGCGACGGCACTGAAGCTTTCTTT